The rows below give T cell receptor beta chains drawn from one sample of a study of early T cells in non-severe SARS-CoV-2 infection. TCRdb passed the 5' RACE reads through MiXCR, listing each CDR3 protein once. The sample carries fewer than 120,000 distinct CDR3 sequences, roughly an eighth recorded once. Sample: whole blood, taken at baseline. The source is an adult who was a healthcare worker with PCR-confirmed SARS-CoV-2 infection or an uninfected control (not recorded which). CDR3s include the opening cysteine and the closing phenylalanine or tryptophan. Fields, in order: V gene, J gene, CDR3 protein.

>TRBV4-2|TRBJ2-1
CASSQEVSGNNEQFF
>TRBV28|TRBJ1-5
CASSRVGPQHF
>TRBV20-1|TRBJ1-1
CSAIGDYLEAFF
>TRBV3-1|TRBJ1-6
CASSQTNSPLHF
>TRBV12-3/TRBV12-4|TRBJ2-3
CASSLTSGADTQYF
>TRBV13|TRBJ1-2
CASSLYNYGYTF
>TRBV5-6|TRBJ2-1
CASSPLAGGLNEQFF
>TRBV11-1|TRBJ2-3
CASSSWTSGSTDTQYF
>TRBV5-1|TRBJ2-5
CASTPLAGVQETQYF
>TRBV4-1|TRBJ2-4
CASSQEGTPAKNIQYF
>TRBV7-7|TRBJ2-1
CASSLREIPPYNEQFF
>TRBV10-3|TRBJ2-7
CAISRQGAGEQYF
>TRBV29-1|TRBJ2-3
CSVAGLTDTQYF
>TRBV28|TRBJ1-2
CASRHPLGGINYGYTF
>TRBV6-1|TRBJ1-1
CASSGLRGVQAFF